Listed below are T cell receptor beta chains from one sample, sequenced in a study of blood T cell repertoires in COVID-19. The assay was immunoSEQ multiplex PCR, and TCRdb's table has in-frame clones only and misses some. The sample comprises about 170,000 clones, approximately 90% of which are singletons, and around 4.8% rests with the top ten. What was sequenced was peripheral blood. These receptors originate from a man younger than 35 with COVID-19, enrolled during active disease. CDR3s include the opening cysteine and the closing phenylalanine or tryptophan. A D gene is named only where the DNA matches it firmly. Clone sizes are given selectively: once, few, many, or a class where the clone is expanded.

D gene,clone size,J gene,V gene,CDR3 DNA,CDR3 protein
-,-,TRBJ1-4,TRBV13,TGTGCCAGCAGCTTATATCTTAATGAAAAACTGTTTTTT,CASSLYLNEKLFF
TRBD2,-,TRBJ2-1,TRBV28,TGTGCCAGCAGTCCGACTAGCGCCCACAATGAGCAGTTCTTC,CASSPTSAHNEQFF
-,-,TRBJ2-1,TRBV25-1,TGTGCCAGCAGTGAAAATTCGCGGGTCCCTGGGAATGAGCAGTTCTTC,CASSENSRVPGNEQFF
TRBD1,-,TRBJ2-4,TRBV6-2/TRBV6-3,TGTGCCAGCAGTTATGGACAGGGGGCTAGCAAAAACATTCAGTACTTC,CASSYGQGASKNIQYF
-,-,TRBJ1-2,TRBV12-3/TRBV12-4,TGTGCCAGCAGTGTCGGTGGCTACACCTTC,CASSVGGYTF
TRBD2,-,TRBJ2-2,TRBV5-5,TGTGCCAGCAGCCCCCCCGGGGGGGGGTACACCGGGGAGCTGTTTTTT,CASSPPGGGYTGELFF
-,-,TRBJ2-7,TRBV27,TGTGCCAGCAGTTTCTCAGGGTTCAACGAGCAGTACTTC,CASSFSGFNEQYF
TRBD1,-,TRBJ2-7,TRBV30,TGTGCCTGGAAGGACAGGGACCCTTTCTACGAGCAGTACTTC,CAWKDRDPFYEQYF
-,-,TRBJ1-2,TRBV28,TGTGCCAGCAGTGCTCAGGGGTGGGGCTATGGCTACACCTTC,CASSAQGWGYGYTF
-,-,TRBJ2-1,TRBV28,TGTGCCAGCAGTTTGTTGGGACATCCAACGGGTGAGCAGTTCTTC,CASSLLGHPTGEQFF
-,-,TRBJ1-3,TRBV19,TGTGCCAGTAAAGAGTCTAGCTCTGGAAACACCATATATTTT,CASKESSSGNTIYF
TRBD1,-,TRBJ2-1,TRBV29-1,TGCAGCGTTGTTCAGGGGGCTTCTAATGAGCAGTTCTTC,CSVVQGASNEQFF
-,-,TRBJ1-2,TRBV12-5,TGTGCTAGTGGTCCCCCTCCCTATGGCTACACCTTC,CASGPPPYGYTF
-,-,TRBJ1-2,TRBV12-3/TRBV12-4,TGTGCCTCCAAAACGGGAGGGGGTTATGGCTACACCTTC,CASKTGGGYGYTF
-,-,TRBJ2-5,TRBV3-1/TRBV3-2,TGTGCCAGCAGCCAAGAAGGGGAGGTCCAAGAGACCCAGTACTTC,CASSQEGEVQETQYF
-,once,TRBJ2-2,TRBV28,TGTGCCAGCAGTTTTCCCTCTGGGCGAGATCAAGACCGGGAGCTGTTTTTT,CASSFPSGRDQDRELFF
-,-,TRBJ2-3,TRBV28,TGTGCCAGCATCGGAGGGACGACGGGGTCACAAGATACGCAGTATTTT,CASIGGTTGSQDTQYF
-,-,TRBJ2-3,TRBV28,TGTGCCACCGGGACTGCCTTTAGGGATACGCAGTATTTT,CATGTAFRDTQYF
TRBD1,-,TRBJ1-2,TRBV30,TGTGCCTGGAGTGTGGGACAGACTGCTAACTATGGCTACACCTTC,CAWSVGQTANYGYTF
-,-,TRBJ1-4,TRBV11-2,TGTGCCAGCAGCTTAGCAGGCACGGCTAAAAAACTGCTTTTT,CASSLAGTAKKLLF
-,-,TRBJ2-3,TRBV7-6,TGTGCCAGCAGCCCATCGGGATCCGGCACAGATACGCAGTATTTT,CASSPSGSGTDTQYF
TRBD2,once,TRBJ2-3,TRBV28,TGTGCCAGCAGTTACAGCGGGGTCACAGATACGCAGTATTTT,CASSYSGVTDTQYF